The 18 T cell receptor beta chains listed next were all sequenced from one sample in a study of cytomegalovirus exposure and HLA in healthy donors. The study ran its PCR with 60 Vbeta and 13 Jbeta primers. TCRdb's copy holds only in-frame clones and misses some; the assay was immunoSEQ multiplex PCR. The data contain fewer than 150,000 clones, roughly three quarters of them singletons. The source material was PBMCs. Source of these receptors: a young man in good health and CMV-seronegative.

This chain uses TRBV19 with TRBJ2-7; D perhaps matches TRBD2 (5 bases). This CDR3 spans 14 amino acids. Germline values: CDR1 LNHDA, CDR2 SQIVND (reference sequence). The V gene lost 5 bases and the J gene lost 0 bases, with 11 bases spanning the gap. The CDR3 loop is CASSLEADSYEQYF. For the CDR3, the DNA is TGTGCCAGTAGTTTGGAGGCGGACTCCTACGAGCAGTACTTC.

This clone has just one count. The CDR3 bases are TGCAGCGGGATAGCGGGAGGGACGACCGAGCAGTACTTC. It yields the protein CSGIAGGTTEQYF. The chain joins TRBV29-1 to TRBJ2-7, with 11 bases identical to TRBD2. Losses at the gene ends were 7 bases for V and 6 bases for J; bases not matched to a gene: 8. The V gene's germline CDR1 is SQVTM and CDR2 ANQGSEA. The CDR3 runs 13 residues.

V and J are TRBV6-6 and TRBJ2-2, with D tentatively TRBD2 (5 bases). V was shortened by 0 bases and J by 7 bases, with 9 bases between the two germline ends. The length of the CDR3 is 14 residues. In germline, CDR1 is MNHNY, CDR2 SVGAGI (reference sequence). The CDR3 loop reads CASSYSIRDGELFF. The CDR3 nucleotides read TGTGCCAGCAGTTACTCGATTCGGGACGGGGAGCTGTTTTTT.

The genes are TRBV5-3 and TRBJ1-2; TRBD1 matches at 9 bases. TRBV5-3 is classed as an ORF, of uncertain function. V lost 0 bases, J lost 0 bases, and 9 bases stayed unmatched. The CDR3 is 18 residues long. CDR3 DNA sequence: TGTGCCAGAAGCTTGGGGACCTTAACAGGGGGCTCTAACTATGGCTACACCTTC. This encodes CARSLGTLTGGSNYGYTF.

A few counts support this clone. This chain connects TRBV28 to TRBJ2-7; 7 bases are shared with TRBD1. Germline CDR1 is MDHEN and CDR2 is SYDVKM. The CDR3 is made up of 14 amino acids. The J segment lost 2 bases and the V segment lost 5 bases, leaving 6 bases of the junction unmatched. The CDR3: CASSQQGLTYEQYF. In DNA form, the CDR3 reads TGTGCCAGCAGTCAACAGGGGCTGACCTACGAGCAGTACTTC.

This clone was detected once. The chain combines TRBV7-6 with TRBJ2-5; TRBD2 might be the D (5 bases). Deletions cut 8 bases from V and 5 bases from J, with 18 bases between. Germline CDR1 reads SGHVS; CDR2 reads FNYEAQ. The CDR3 runs 14 residues. CDR3 loop: CASGRAAGWETQYF. DNA for the CDR3: TGTGCCAGCGGTCGTGCTGCGGGCTGGGAGACCCAGTACTTC. Full variable domain (rest looked up from reference TRBV7-6 and TRBJ2-5): GAGVSQSPRYKVTKRGQDVALRCDPISGHVSLYWYRQALGQGPEFLTYFNYEAQQDKSGLPNDRFSAERPEGSISTLTIQRTEQRDSAMYRCASGRAAGWETQYFGPGTRLLVL.

The rearrangement uses TRBV6-1 and TRBJ1-3; tentative D call: TRBD1 (6 bases). This CDR3 is built from 16 residues. V lost 4 bases, J lost 4 bases, and 17 bases lay in between. CDR1 is MNHNS, CDR2 SASEGT, per germline. The chain's CDR3 is CASSGRQESSGNTIYF. The CDR3 bases are TGTGCCAGCAGTGGGCGACAGGAAAGCTCCGGAAACACCATATATTTT.

This chain uses TRBV7-6 with TRBJ2-2; D not resolved. Deletions cut 3 bases from V and 3 bases from J, with 11 bases between. The CDR3 spans 15 residues. CDR1 and CDR2 (germline): SGHVS, FNYEAQ. In DNA, the CDR3 is TGTGCCAGCAGCTTTACTTCTGATGACACCGGGGAGCTGTTTTTT. It specifies CASSFTSDDTGELFF.

The V call is TRBV6-1, the J call TRBJ2-3; D is perhaps TRBD1 (5 bases). The germline CDR1 and CDR2 sequences are MNHNS and SASEGT. CDR3 length: 14 amino acids. V lost 4 bases and J lost 4, with 12 bases in between. CDR3 bases: TGTGCCAGCAGTGCAAGGACAATTTCAGATACGCAGTATTTT. Protein product: CASSARTISDTQYF.

Here the CDR3 reads CASSYSGTGVYNEQFF. In DNA form, the CDR3 reads TGTGCCAGCAGTTACTCGGGGACAGGGGTTTACAATGAGCAGTTCTTC. The chain joins TRBV6-5 to TRBJ2-1; TRBD1 aligns across 10 bases. Germline CDR1 reads MNHEY; CDR2 reads SVGAGI. The CDR3 totals 16 residues. The V segment lost 0 bases and the J segment 4 bases; nucleotides outside the gene matches: 3.

The chain joins TRBV28 to TRBJ2-7; maybe TRBD2 (5 bases). Trimming stripped 2 bases from V and 0 bases from J, with 8 bases between. There are 14 residues in the CDR3. Germline assignment: CDR1 MDHEN and CDR2 SYDVKM. The CDR3 DNA is TGTGCCAGCAGTTTAACTAGTCCCTCCTACGAGCAGTACTTC. Translated: CASSLTSPSYEQYF.

The CDR3 protein is CASSLGGGSPYEQYF. The CDR3 coding sequence is TGCGCCAGCAGCTTGGGGGGCGGGAGCCCCTACGAGCAGTACTTC. This rearrangement joins TRBV5-1 to TRBJ2-7; 7 positions agree with TRBD2. Germline values: CDR1 SGHRS, CDR2 YFSETQ. The CDR3 totals 15 residues. Trimming took 0 bases from V and 2 from J; bases not matched to a gene: 5.

This clone was seen just once. The junction does not match germline at one end; this may be a read error. This sequence joins TRBV29-1 and TRBJ1-1; TRBD1 aligns across 8 bases. The CDR3 loop spans 14 amino acids. The germline gives CDR1 SQVTM, CDR2 ANQGSEA. CDR3 in DNA: TGCAGTGTTGAAGGACAGGGCTTAGCCACTGAAGCTTTCTTT. Amino acid sequence: CSVEGQGLATEAFF. Complete variable domain (other parts from reference TRBV29-1 and TRBJ1-1): SAVISQKPSRDICQRGTSLTIQCQVDSQVTMMFWYRQQPGQSLTLIATANQGSEATYESGFVIDKFPISRPNLTFSTLTVSNMSPEDSSIYLCSVEGQGLATEAFFGQGTRLTVV.

The chain couples TRBV7-3 to TRBJ2-1; 7 bases are a match to TRBD1. This CDR3 has 14 residues. V lost 0 bases to trimming and J lost 8 bases; unmatched junction nucleotides: 4. In germline, CDR1 is SGHTA, CDR2 FQGTGA. The chain's CDR3 is CASSLTPGGYEQFF. CDR3 DNA sequence: TGTGCCAGCAGCTTAACGCCAGGGGGTTATGAGCAGTTCTTC.

V gene TRBV28 combines with J gene TRBJ2-1; TRBD2 is a possible D gene (5 bases). Germline V gene data show CDR1 as MDHEN and CDR2 as SYDVKM. With 7 bases removed from V and 0 bases from J, the gap between germline ends came to 10 bases. The CDR3 has 14 amino acids. The CDR3 DNA reads TGTGCCAGCATCCCTCGGGGCTCCTACAATGAGCAGTTCTTC. It encodes CASIPRGSYNEQFF.

The V gene is TRBV2, the J gene TRBJ1-5, with TRBD1 matching over 8 bases. Trimming removed 9 bases from V and 2 bases from J; junction bases left unmatched: 6. This CDR3 is 14 amino acids long. Germline V gives CDR1 SNHLY, CDR2 FYNNEI. Written as DNA, the CDR3 is TGTGCCAGTAACGGACAGGGAGGCAATCAGCCCCAGCATTTT. Protein: CASNGQGGNQPQHF.

This clone is medium-sized (0.01 to 0.1%) in the sample. The V and J genes are TRBV6-1 and TRBJ2-7; tentatively, D is TRBD1 (6 bases). The ends were cut back, 0 bases at V and 4 bases at J, with 13 bases in the middle. The CDR3 runs to 15 residues. In germline, CDR1 is MNHNS, CDR2 SASEGT. Written as DNA, the CDR3 is TGTGCCAGCAGTGAAGCGGACAGTGAAGGGTACGAGCAGTACTTC. It is translated as CASSEADSEGYEQYF.

This sequence joins TRBV7-8 and TRBJ2-5; D is uncertain. This CDR3 is 13 amino acids long. Germline CDR1 SGHVS, CDR2 FQNEAQ. The V end lost 5 bases, the J end lost 7 bases, and 14 bases lay between the germline ends. CDR3 in amino acids: CASSLGRRWTQYF. For the CDR3, the DNA is TGTGCCAGCAGCCTAGGACGGCGGTGGACCCAGTACTTC.